Following are 8 T cell receptor beta chains from one sample sequenced in a study of regulatory T cells in long-lasting Graves disease. Time point given: newly diagnosed GD, antithyroid drugs for less than 3 months. PBMC RNA was the source of the TCR library. Through Arm-PCR of CDR3 regions and iRepertoire HTBI primers, TCR beta libraries were built. TCRdb called the multiplex PCR reads again in MiXCR, with one record for every CDR3 protein. The sample contains 400,000 to 500,000 distinct CDR3 sequences, about 15% of which appear only once. The sample was also reused in another study, on T cells in Graves' hyperthyroidism and ophthalmopathy.

Sequencing used peripheral blood mononuclear cells (PBMCs), obtained at new diagnosis, from a patient treated with antithyroid drugs. These receptors were taken from a woman aged 30 to 39 with Graves disease.

The chain uses TRBV12-3 or TRBV12-4 and TRBJ2-1; D remains unclear. The V and J ends lost 3 bases and 5 bases respectively, with 14 bases between them. This CDR3 has 15 residues. CDR3 sequence reads: CASSFFRVRNNEQFF. The CDR3 DNA reads as TGTGCCAGCAGTTTTTTCCGGGTCCGAAACAATGAGCAGTTCTTC.

This clonotype has a handful of counts. The rearrangement uses TRBV24-1 and TRBJ1-3, with D uncertain. This CDR3 is built from 18 residues. V was clipped by 1 base and J by 0 bases, with 15 bases between them. CDR1 and CDR2 from the germline V gene are KGHDR and SFDVKD. As DNA, the CDR3 is TGTGCCACCAGTGATTTACTATGCACAGCCTACTCTGGAAACACCATATATTTT. Encoded protein: CATSDLLCTAYSGNTIYF.

This clonotype was detected many times. This chain uses TRBV20-1 with TRBJ2-1; no firm D call. V was trimmed by 0 bases and J by 5 bases, leaving 14 bases between them. CDR1 and CDR2 (germline): DFQATT, SNEGSKA (reference sequence). The CDR3 sequence is 15 residues long. The CDR3 bases are TGCAGTGCTAGAGATTACAGTAGGACCAACAATGAGCAGTTCTTC. Translating gives CSARDYSRTNNEQFF.

This clonotype was counted at least ten times. The chain is built from TRBV2 and TRBJ2-7, with D uncertain. There are 14 residues in the CDR3. Trimming cost V 4 bases and J 0 bases, with 10 bases left between them. Germline values: CDR1 SNHLY, CDR2 FYNNEI. The CDR3 loop is CASSGGKSSYEQYF. As DNA, the CDR3 is TGTGCCAGCAGTGGGGGAAAGAGCTCCTACGAGCAGTACTTC. The full variable domain, with the rest looked up from reference TRBV2 and TRBJ2-7, is EPEVTQTPSHQVTQMGQEVILRCVPISNHLYFYWYRQILGQKVEFLVSFYNNEISEKSEIFDDQFSVERPDGSNFTLKIRSTKLEDSAMYFCASSGGKSSYEQYFGPGTRLTVT.

This clonotype was counted at least ten times. The rearrangement links TRBV28 to TRBJ1-2; D is ambiguous. CDR1 and CDR2 from the germline V gene are MDHEN and SYDVKM. The V end was cut by 3 bases, the J end by 4 bases, with 15 bases between. CDR3 length: 15 residues. The CDR3 protein is CASSLVGSDPYGYTF. Written as DNA, the CDR3 is TGTGCCAGCAGTTTGGTTGGATCAGACCCCTATGGCTACACCTTC.

This clonotype came up many times. The V and J genes are TRBV28 and TRBJ2-5; D remains unclear. The CDR3 extends over 14 amino acids. CDR1 is MDHEN, CDR2 SYDVKM, per germline. Trimming stripped 3 bases from V and 2 bases from J, with 10 bases between. CDR3 region: CASSFRNGQETQYF. In DNA form, the CDR3 reads TGTGCCAGCAGTTTTCGGAACGGGCAAGAGACCCAGTACTTC.

This clonotype was counted many times. The rearrangement links TRBV2 to TRBJ2-2; 11 bases line up with TRBD2. This CDR3 has 17 amino acids. CDR1 and CDR2 (germline): SNHLY, FYNNEI. Unmatched junction bases numbered 9, after V lost 4 bases and J lost 5 bases. The CDR3 is CASSAIAGGARTGELFF. The CDR3 DNA is TGTGCCAGCAGTGCTATAGCGGGAGGGGCGAGGACCGGGGAGCTGTTTTTT.

This clonotype showed up many times. The V and J genes are TRBV6-1 and TRBJ1-5, with D possibly matching TRBD1 (6 bases). Trimming left V 2 bases short and J 4 bases short, with 15 bases between. CDR1 is MNHNS and CDR2 is SASEGT in the germline V gene. The CDR3 loop spans 16 amino acids. The CDR3 DNA reads as TGTGCCAGCAGTGAAATTTGGACAGATATTAATCAGCCCCAGCATTTT. As protein: CASSEIWTDINQPQHF.